Listed below are T cell receptor beta chains from one sample, sequenced in a study of shared clonotypes between healthy human individuals. Sequenced by immunoSEQ multiplex PCR; TCRdb stores in-frame clones only, minus some. The sample lists around 1.6 million clones; approximately 98% were seen once. Sequencing was carried out using naive CD4+ T cells sorted from blood. The origin of the receptors is a man younger than 45 in good health. Both conserved end residues are part of each CDR3. The D gene is left open where the match is weak. Size is omitted from some rows. Given values are once, few, many or a class for expanded clones.

TRBD1 TRBJ2-7 14 TRBV6-1 - TGTGCCAGCAGGACCGGGACAGGGGCCTACGAGCAGTACTTC CASRTGTGAYEQYF
- TRBJ2-7 12 TRBV27 - TGTGCCAGCAGTTCGGGGTTTTTTGAGCAGTACTTC CASSSGFFEQYF
- TRBJ1-1 19 TRBV5-5 once TGTGCCAGCAGCTTGAATACCCGGCCGGTTTTTGCAAAGAACACTGAAGCTTTCTTT CASSLNTRPVFAKNTEAFF
- TRBJ1-2 13 TRBV2 - TGTGCCAGCAGTGCGGTGGGTGGGAATGGCTACACCTTC CASSAVGGNGYTF
TRBD2 TRBJ2-1 18 TRBV5-1 - TGCGCCAGCAGCTTGTTCGGGACTAGCGGGAGCGGGGGCAATGAGCAGTTCTTC CASSLFGTSGSGGNEQFF
TRBD1 TRBJ1-2 15 TRBV5-4 - TGTGCCAGCACCGGTCGTCGGACAGGGAACTATGGCTACACCTTC CASTGRRTGNYGYTF
- TRBJ2-5 11 TRBV30 once TGTGCCTGTAGAGTATGGGAGACCCAGTACTTC CACRVWETQYF
TRBD2 TRBJ2-1 16 TRBV19 - TGTGCCAGTAGTGTTCCTAGCGGGAGGGGACACAATGAGCAGTTCTTC CASSVPSGRGHNEQFF
- TRBJ2-1 17 TRBV27 - TGTGCCAGCAGTCCCCTATCGACAGAGACTAGACACAATGAGCAGTTCTTC CASSPLSTETRHNEQFF
- TRBJ2-3 12 TRBV28 - TGTGCCAGCAGCCGGGACATGGGTACGCAGTATTTT CASSRDMGTQYF
TRBD1 TRBJ1-5 15 TRBV18 - TGTGCCAGCTCCGGGGGACAGGGGTACAATCAGCCCCAGCATTTT CASSGGQGYNQPQHF
- TRBJ2-1 15 TRBV4-1 - TGCGCCAGCAGCCAAGATGTAGGGGGGCGGGTTGAGCAGTTCTTC CASSQDVGGRVEQFF
- TRBJ2-5 13 TRBV6-5 - TGTGCCAGCAGCCCGGACACGCCCAGGACCCAGTACTTC CASSPDTPRTQYF
- TRBJ2-7 16 TRBV7-9 - TGTGCCAGCAGCCGTACCGCCACGGACAGCCCCTACGAGCAGTACTTC CASSRTATDSPYEQYF
TRBD2 TRBJ2-3 16 TRBV5-1 - TGCGCCAGCAGCCAACTAGCGGGAGGGCCGGGAAATACGCAGTATTTT CASSQLAGGPGNTQYF
TRBD1 TRBJ2-3 16 TRBV6-5 - TGTGCCAGCAGTTACAGGGGAGGACAGGGCTCAGATACGCAGTATTTT CASSYRGGQGSDTQYF
- TRBJ1-4 15 TRBV18 once TGTGCCAGCTCACCTCTAGCCCTCGGCAATGAAAAACTGTTTTTT CASSPLALGNEKLFF
TRBD2 TRBJ2-1 16 TRBV15 - TGTGCCACCAGCAGGGAGCTAGCGGGAGTTCCCAATGAGCAGTTCTTC CATSRELAGVPNEQFF
TRBD2 TRBJ2-1 16 TRBV4-1 - TGCGCCAGCAGCCTAGGACTAGCGGGAGGAGACAATGAGCAGTTCTTC CASSLGLAGGDNEQFF
- TRBJ2-7 15 TRBV18 - TGTGCCAGCTCACCCGCTCGGAACTATGCCTACGAGCAGTACTTC CASSPARNYAYEQYF
- TRBJ2-1 15 TRBV29-1 - TGCAGCGTTGAAGAGGGAAAAAGCTCCTACAATGAGCAGTTCTTC CSVEEGKSSYNEQFF
- TRBJ1-5 14 TRBV6-5 - TGTGCCAGCAAGGCGGGAGGTAGCAATCAGCCCCAGCATTTT CASKAGGSNQPQHF
TRBD1 TRBJ1-4 16 TRBV18 - TGTGCCAGCTCAGAGGACAGGGTGCTTGCTAATGAAAAACTGTTTTTT CASSEDRVLANEKLFF
- TRBJ1-5 13 TRBV30 - TGTGCCTGGAGTCCCGGGGCCAATCAGCCCCAGCATTTT CAWSPGANQPQHF
- TRBJ1-3 13 TRBV7-3 - TGTGCCAGCAGCTTGGGGGCTGGAAACACCATATATTTT CASSLGAGNTIYF
TRBD1 TRBJ2-7 16 TRBV9 - TGTGCCAGCAGCGTAAACGTCGGGACAGGGATCCACGAGCAGTACTTC CASSVNVGTGIHEQYF
TRBD1 TRBJ1-1 15 TRBV2 - TGTGCCATGAGGGGGCCAAGGTCCACCCTTAGTGAAGCTTTCTTT CAMRGPRSTLSEAFF
- TRBJ1-1 16 TRBV9 - TGTGCCAGCAGCGCTCAGGGGCCTGGAATGAACACTGAAGCTTTCTTT CASSAQGPGMNTEAFF
- TRBJ2-7 14 TRBV7-2 - TGTGCCAGCAGCTTAGAAACGTTCTCCTACGAGCAGTACTTC CASSLETFSYEQYF
- TRBJ2-2 13 TRBV7-2 - TGTGCCAGCAGCTTTGGCAGGGAGGGGGAGCTGTTTTTT CASSFGREGELFF
- TRBJ1-4 11 TRBV11-2 - TGTGCCAGCAGCCCGAATGAAAAACTGTTTTTT CASSPNEKLFF
- TRBJ2-1 15 TRBV5-1 - TGCGCCAGCAGCTTGCTCCAGGGGGGTGACAATGAGCAGTTCTTC CASSLLQGGDNEQFF
- TRBJ1-4 15 TRBV6-5 - TGTGCCAGCAGCCCCGGGACCGGGAATGATGAAAAACTGTTTTTT CASSPGTGNDEKLFF
- TRBJ2-7 14 TRBV28 once TGTGCCAGCAGCCCCAGCAGAGTGTCCTACGAGCAGTACTTC CASSPSRVSYEQYF
TRBD2 TRBJ2-3 15 TRBV9 - TGTGCCAGCAGCGTAACTAGCGCTAGCACAGATACGCAGTATTTT CASSVTSASTDTQYF
- TRBJ2-1 13 TRBV5-4 - TGTGCCAGCAGTTCGGGACACGGGAATGAGCAGTTCTTC CASSSGHGNEQFF
- TRBJ2-7 14 TRBV5-1 - TGCGCCAGCAGCCCCGAGGGGCGCAGGCTCGAGCAGTACTTC CASSPEGRRLEQYF
- TRBJ1-5 18 TRBV28 - TGTGCCAGCAGTTTAACCCCGCCAGGGTCAAGTTTCAATCAGCCCCAGCATTTT CASSLTPPGSSFNQPQHF
- TRBJ1-5 13 TRBV30 - TGTGCCTGGAACAGTCTTGAATCTCAGCCCCAGCATTTT CAWNSLESQPQHF
- TRBJ1-4 15 TRBV5-6 - TGTGCCAGCAGCTTATCTCCAGCAACTAATGAAAAACTGTTTTTT CASSLSPATNEKLFF
TRBD2 TRBJ2-2 17 TRBV27 - TGTGCCAGCAGGGGACTAGCGGGAGGGCCGGGCACCGGGGAGCTGTTTTTT CASRGLAGGPGTGELFF
- TRBJ2-2 17 TRBV5-5 - TGTGCCAGCAGCTCCGTTGCCAGGGATGCCAACACCGGGGAGCTGTTTTTT CASSSVARDANTGELFF
- TRBJ2-5 11 TRBV6-5 - TGTGCCAGCACCATGCAGGAGACCCAGTACTTC CASTMQETQYF
TRBD2 TRBJ2-1 19 TRBV7-3 - TGTGCCAGCAGCTCCATGGGGGCTAGCGGGAGGAATTGGGAAAATGAGCAGTTCTTC CASSSMGASGRNWENEQFF
- TRBJ2-5 13 TRBV10-1 - TGCGCCAGCAGCCCAGGGTCACAAGAGACCCAGTACTTC CASSPGSQETQYF
TRBD2 TRBJ2-5 17 TRBV9 - TGTGCCAGCAGCGTAGCCGTGGGACTAGCGACCCAAGAGACCCAGTACTTC CASSVAVGLATQETQYF
- TRBJ1-3 16 TRBV16 once TGTGCCAGCAGCACCTTTAGGGCCAACTCTGGAAACACCATATATTTT CASSTFRANSGNTIYF
TRBD2 TRBJ2-1 17 TRBV7-9 - TGTGCCAGCAGCTTAACCGGGACTAGCGGGAGGGGAAATGAGCAGTTCTTC CASSLTGTSGRGNEQFF
TRBD2 TRBJ2-5 16 TRBV5-1 - TGCGCCAGCAGCCAAAAAAGAGCGGGAGCGGCTGAGACCCAGTACTTC CASSQKRAGAAETQYF
TRBD1 TRBJ2-7 14 TRBV5-4 - TGTGCCAGCAGCCACATGGGACAGGGGAACGAGCAGTACTTC CASSHMGQGNEQYF
TRBD2 TRBJ2-2 18 TRBV2 once TGTGCCAGCAGTGATATTAGGCTAGCGGGTATAGACACCGGGGAGCTGTTTTTT CASSDIRLAGIDTGELFF
- TRBJ2-1 13 TRBV19 - TGTGCCAGTAAATCCGACAGTAACAATGAGCAGTTCTTC CASKSDSNNEQFF